Sequencing of this T cell receptor beta chain was carried out in a study of post-analysis software for immune sequencing data. As for the study in general: Patients had relapsing-remitting, secondary progressive or progressive-relapsing multiple sclerosis; some lacked subtype. Study-wide results and limits: The study found significantly lower normalized Chao1 diversity in multiple sclerosis patients than in controls. Five or six TRBV segments (TRBV5-6, TRBV5-1 and TRBV20-1 among them) occurred more frequently in patients than in controls.

Researchers reported that TCR beta cDNA libraries carried unique molecular identifiers. Some 500,000 cDNA molecules were recovered from an input of about 0.9 to 10 million T cells. TCRdb fed the PCR reads into MiXCR, producing one record per CDR3 protein. The sample records 170,000 or so distinct CDR3 sequences, over 25% being singletons. This clonotype was detected only a few times. Its cognate antigen is unknown. The CDR3 totals 14 residues. V was pared by 4 bases and J by 6 bases, with 8 bases of the junction left unmatched. The germline gives CDR1 MNHEY, CDR2 SVGAGI. The sample consisted of blood. The sequence was collected from a girl aged 5-17 years with multiple sclerosis. The rearrangement uses TRBV6-5 and TRBJ1-1, with TRBD1 matching over 7 bases. Written as DNA, the CDR3 is TGTGCCAGCAGTTTTACAGGGGTACGCGCTGAAGCTTTCTTT. Translation: CASSFTGVRAEAFF.